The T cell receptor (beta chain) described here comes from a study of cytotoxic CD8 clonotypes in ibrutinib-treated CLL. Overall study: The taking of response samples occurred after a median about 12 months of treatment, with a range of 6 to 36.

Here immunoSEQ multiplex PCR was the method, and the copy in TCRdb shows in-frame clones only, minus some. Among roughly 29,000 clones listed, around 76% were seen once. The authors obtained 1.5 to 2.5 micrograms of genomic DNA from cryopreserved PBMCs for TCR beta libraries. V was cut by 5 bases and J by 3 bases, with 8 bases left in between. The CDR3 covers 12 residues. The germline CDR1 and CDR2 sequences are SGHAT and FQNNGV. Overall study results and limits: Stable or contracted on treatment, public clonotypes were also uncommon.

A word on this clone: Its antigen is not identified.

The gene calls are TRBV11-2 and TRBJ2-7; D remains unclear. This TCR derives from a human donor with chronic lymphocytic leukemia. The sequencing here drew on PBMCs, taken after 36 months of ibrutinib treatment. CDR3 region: CASSPEGYEQYF. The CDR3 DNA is TGTGCCAGCAGCCCCGAAGGCTACGAGCAGTACTTC. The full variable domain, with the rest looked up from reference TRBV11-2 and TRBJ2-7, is EAGVAQSPRYKIIEKRQSVAFWCNPISGHATLYWYQQILGQGPKLLIQFQNNGVVDDSQLPKDRFSAERLKGVDSTLKIQPAKLEDSAVYLCASSPEGYEQYFGPGTRLTVT.